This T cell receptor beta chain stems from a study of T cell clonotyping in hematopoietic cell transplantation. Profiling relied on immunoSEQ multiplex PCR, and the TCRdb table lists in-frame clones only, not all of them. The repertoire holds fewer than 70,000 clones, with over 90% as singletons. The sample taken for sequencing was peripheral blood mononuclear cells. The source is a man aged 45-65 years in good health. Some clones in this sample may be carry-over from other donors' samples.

The CDR3 DNA is TGTGCCAGCAGCCCGCAGTTGGGGGATGGCTACACCTTC. This gives the protein CASSPQLGDGYTF. The chain combines TRBV5-5 with TRBJ1-2; D might be TRBD1 (5 bases). CDR3 length: 13 amino acids. With 4 bases removed from V and 6 bases from J, the gap between germline ends came to 13 bases. CDR1 is SGHKS, CDR2 YYEKEE, per germline (reference sequence).